The 10 T cell receptor beta chains presented below share a single source sample, sequenced in a study of blood T cell repertoires in COVID-19. The data were produced by immunoSEQ multiplex PCR, yet TCRdb's version contains in-frame clones alone and is incomplete. This table holds around 200,000 clones, approximately 80% found once. Material for sequencing was peripheral blood. The receptors shown here come from a human donor in a cohort sampled during active COVID-19.

The chain links TRBV19 to TRBJ2-5, with 10 bases fitting TRBD1. The junction had 10 bases not matched to a gene; V was cut back by 7 bases and J by 5 bases. Germline assignment: CDR1 LNHDA and CDR2 SQIVND (reference sequence). This CDR3 region has 15 residues. CDR3: CASKGDRGLVETQYF. DNA for the CDR3: TGTGCCAGTAAAGGGGACAGGGGACTAGTCGAGACCCAGTACTTC. Full variable domain (missing parts from reference TRBV19 and TRBJ2-5): DGGITQSPKYLFRKEGQNVTLSCEQNLNHDAMYWYRQDPGQGLRLIYYSQIVNDFQKGDIAEGYSVSREKKESFPLTVTSAQKNPTAFYLCASKGDRGLVETQYFGPGTRLLVL.

With regard to this clone: An end of the junction does not agree with germline; a read error may underlie this. The chain recombines TRBV6-5 with TRBJ2-6; the D gene is possibly TRBD2 (5 bases). Germline-derived CDR1 and CDR2 are MNHEY and SVGAGI. The CDR3 is made up of 15 amino acids. CDR3 sequence: CASRYYGAGANVLTF. CDR3 in DNA: TGTGCCAGCAGGTACTACGGGGCTGGGGCCAACGTCCTGACTTTC.

This clone showed up just a few times. This chain links TRBV6-5 with TRBJ2-2; tentative D call: TRBD1 (5 bases). The CDR3 totals 14 residues. V lost 3 bases and J 5 bases, leaving 10 bases between the germline ends. Germline V gene data show CDR1 as MNHEY and CDR2 as SVGAGI. The CDR3, as DNA: TGTGCCAGCAGTTATGACAGTGGGACCGGGGAGCTGTTTTTT. The encoded protein is CASSYDSGTGELFF.

The J gene is TRBJ2-5, the V gene TRBV29-1, with TRBD2 matching over 16 bases. The CDR3 contains 14 residues. Germline trimming cut 6 bases from V and 5 bases from J; bases unmatched to any gene: 3. Germline V gene data show CDR1 as SQVTM and CDR2 as ANQGSEA. The DNA of the CDR3 is TGCAGCGTGGGACTAGCGGGGGGGCCGGAGACCCAGTACTTC. Amino acid sequence: CSVGLAGGPETQYF.

The chain joins TRBV30 to TRBJ2-3; TRBD2 might be the D (6 bases). CDR1 and CDR2 from the germline V gene are GTSNPN and SVGIG (reference sequence). The V end lost 3 bases, the J end lost 4 bases, and 17 bases lay between the germline ends. The CDR3 has 15 amino acids. The CDR3 spells CAWSRGTQLADTQYF. The CDR3 nucleotides are TGTGCCTGGAGCCGGGGGACTCAGCTAGCAGATACGCAGTATTTT.

The J gene is TRBJ1-2, the V gene TRBV12-3 or TRBV12-4; D might be TRBD1 (5 bases). Trimming removed 4 bases at V and 4 bases at J, with 10 bases between. The CDR3 contains 13 residues. The CDR3 nucleotides read TGTGCCAGCAGTTCCGACAGACTCTATGGCTACACCTTC. As protein: CASSSDRLYGYTF.

The rearrangement uses TRBV4-1 and TRBJ1-1, with D tentatively TRBD1 (6 bases). The CDR3 runs to 15 residues. Germline lookup yields CDR1 MGHRA and CDR2 YSYEKL. The ends were cut back, 1 base at V and 4 bases at J, with 13 bases in the middle. The CDR3 reads CASSQGGTGSTEAFF. The CDR3 nucleotides read TGCGCCAGCAGCCAAGGAGGAACAGGGAGCACTGAAGCTTTCTTT.

Written as DNA, the CDR3 is TGCGCCAGCAGCCCACAGTCAGACACCGGGGAGCTGTTTTTT. Its protein product is CASSPQSDTGELFF. The chain is built from TRBV4-1 and TRBJ2-2; D not resolved. Germline V CDR1 and CDR2: MGHRA, YSYEKL. The germline V and J ends were trimmed by 4 bases and 3 bases, with 9 bases remaining between them. The CDR3 consists of 14 residues.

Concerning this clone: The same CDR3 can be traced to other DNA sequences in this sample. The chain has TRBV18 and TRBJ1-5; a possible D gene is TRBD1 (6 bases). Germline V CDR1 and CDR2: KGHSH, LQKENI. Deletions cut 3 bases from V and 0 bases from J, with 6 bases between. This CDR3 comprises 14 residues. CDR3 nucleotide sequence: TGTGCCAGCTCACCGGACAGTAGCAATCAGCCCCAGCATTTT. Translating gives CASSPDSSNQPQHF.

This clone was seen more than once but under ten times. The chain carries TRBV7-6 and TRBJ1-3, with a weak D call TRBD1 (5 bases). The CDR3 is made up of 16 amino acids. The germline gives CDR1 SGHVS, CDR2 FNYEAQ. Trimming cost V 5 bases and J 4 bases, with 18 bases left between them. CDR3 DNA: TGTGCCAGCAGCCGCGAGGCGGGGCAGTTAGGAAACACCATATATTTT. Translating gives CASSREAGQLGNTIYF.